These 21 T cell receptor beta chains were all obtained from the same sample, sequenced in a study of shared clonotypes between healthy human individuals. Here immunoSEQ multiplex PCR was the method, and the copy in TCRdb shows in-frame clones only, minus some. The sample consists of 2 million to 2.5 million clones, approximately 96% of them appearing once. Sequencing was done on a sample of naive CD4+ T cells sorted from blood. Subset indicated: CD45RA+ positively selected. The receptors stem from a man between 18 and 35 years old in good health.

The CDR3 DNA reads as TGTGCCAGCAGCACGGGTAGTGACACTGAAGCTTTCTTT. Protein: CASSTGSDTEAFF. The genes are TRBV7-2 and TRBJ1-1; D ambiguous. V was cut by 5 bases and J by 3 bases, with 10 bases left in between. CDR1 and CDR2 from the germline V gene are SGHTA and FQGNSA. The CDR3 consists of 13 residues.

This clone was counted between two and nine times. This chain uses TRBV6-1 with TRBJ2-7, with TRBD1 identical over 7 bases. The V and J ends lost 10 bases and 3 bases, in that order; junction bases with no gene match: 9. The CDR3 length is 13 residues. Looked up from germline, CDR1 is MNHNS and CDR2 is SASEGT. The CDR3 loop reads CATTNRGYYEQYF. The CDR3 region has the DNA TGTGCCACTACGAACAGGGGATACTACGAGCAGTACTTC.

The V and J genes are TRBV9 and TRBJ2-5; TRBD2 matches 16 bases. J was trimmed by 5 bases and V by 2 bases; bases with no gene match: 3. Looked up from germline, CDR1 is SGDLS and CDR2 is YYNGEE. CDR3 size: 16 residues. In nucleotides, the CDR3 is TGTGCCAGCAGCGTCGGGACTAGCGGGAGGGCGGAGACCCAGTACTTC. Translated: CASSVGTSGRAETQYF.

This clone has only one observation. The CDR3 loop reads CASSLSGLSLETQYF. The CDR3 DNA reads TGTGCCAGCAGCTTGAGCGGGTTAAGCTTGGAGACCCAGTACTTC. The chain employs TRBV7-2 and TRBJ2-5; a possible D gene is TRBD2 (6 bases). Germline V CDR1 and CDR2: SGHTA, FQGNSA. V was clipped by 3 bases and J by 5 bases, with 16 bases between them. This CDR3 spans 15 amino acids.

The CDR3, as DNA: TGTGCCAGCAGCAAAGGAAGCTGTAATCAGCCCCAGCATTTT. Amino acid sequence: CASSKGSCNQPQHF. The J gene is TRBJ1-5, the V gene TRBV21-1. TRBV21-1 is annotated as a pseudogene. The CDR3 has 14 residues.

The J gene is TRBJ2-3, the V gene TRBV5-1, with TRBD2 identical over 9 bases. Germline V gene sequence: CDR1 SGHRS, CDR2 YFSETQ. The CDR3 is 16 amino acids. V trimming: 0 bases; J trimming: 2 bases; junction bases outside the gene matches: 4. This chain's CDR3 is CASSLELAGFTDTQYF. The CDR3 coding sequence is TGCGCCAGCAGCTTGGAGCTAGCGGGATTCACAGATACGCAGTATTTT.

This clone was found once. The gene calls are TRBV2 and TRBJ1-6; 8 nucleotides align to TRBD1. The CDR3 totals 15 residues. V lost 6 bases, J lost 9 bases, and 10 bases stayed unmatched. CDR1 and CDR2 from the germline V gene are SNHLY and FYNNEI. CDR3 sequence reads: CASRPGQAKGSPLHF. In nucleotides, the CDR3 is TGTGCCAGCAGGCCGGGACAGGCAAAAGGTTCACCCCTCCACTTT.

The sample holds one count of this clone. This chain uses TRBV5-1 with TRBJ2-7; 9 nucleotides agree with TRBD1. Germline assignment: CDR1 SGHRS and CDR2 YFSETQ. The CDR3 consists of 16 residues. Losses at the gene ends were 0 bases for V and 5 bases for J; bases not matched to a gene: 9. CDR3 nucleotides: TGCGCCAGCAGCTTGGCGGACAGGGGAGCTACGAACGAGCAGTACTTC. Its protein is CASSLADRGATNEQYF.

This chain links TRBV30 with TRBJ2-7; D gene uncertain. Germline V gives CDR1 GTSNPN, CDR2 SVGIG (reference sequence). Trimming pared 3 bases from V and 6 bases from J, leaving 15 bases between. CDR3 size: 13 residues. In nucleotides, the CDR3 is TGTGCCTGGAGAAAGACGGGTTCGAGCGAGCAGTACTTC. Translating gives CAWRKTGSSEQYF.

In nucleotides, the CDR3 is TGTGCCAGCAGCTTGGATGGTGTCTCTGGAAACACCATATATTTT. Its protein is CASSLDGVSGNTIYF. The rearrangement joins TRBV5-4 to TRBJ1-3; D call uncertain. Trimming pared 0 bases from V and 0 bases from J, leaving 7 bases between. CDR1 SGHNT and CDR2 YYREEE come from the germline V gene (reference sequence). This CDR3 comprises 15 residues.

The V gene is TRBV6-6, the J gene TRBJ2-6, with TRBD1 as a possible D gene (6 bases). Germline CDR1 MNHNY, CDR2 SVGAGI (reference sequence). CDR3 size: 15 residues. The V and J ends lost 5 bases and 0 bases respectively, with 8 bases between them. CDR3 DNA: TGTGCCAGCAGTAGGGACATCTCTGGGGCCAACGTCCTGACTTTC. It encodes CASSRDISGANVLTF.

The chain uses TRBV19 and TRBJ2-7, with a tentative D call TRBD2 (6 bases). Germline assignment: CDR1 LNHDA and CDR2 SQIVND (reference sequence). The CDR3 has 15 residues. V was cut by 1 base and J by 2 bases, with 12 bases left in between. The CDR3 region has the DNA TGTGCCAGTAGTATAGTAGCGGAGGGAACCTACGAGCAGTACTTC. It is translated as CASSIVAEGTYEQYF.

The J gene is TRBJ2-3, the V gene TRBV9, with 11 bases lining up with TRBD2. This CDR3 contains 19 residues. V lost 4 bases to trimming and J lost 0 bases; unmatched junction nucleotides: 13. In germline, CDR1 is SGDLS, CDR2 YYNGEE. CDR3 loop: CASSHPSGGREASTDTQYF. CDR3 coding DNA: TGTGCCAGCAGCCACCCTAGCGGGGGGCGAGAAGCTAGCACAGATACGCAGTATTTT.

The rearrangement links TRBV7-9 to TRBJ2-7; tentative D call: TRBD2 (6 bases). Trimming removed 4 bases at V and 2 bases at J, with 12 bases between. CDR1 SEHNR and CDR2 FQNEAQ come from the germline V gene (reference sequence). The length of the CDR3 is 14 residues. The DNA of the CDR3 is TGTGCCAGCAGCTCTCAGCGGGTTGCCTACGAGCAGTACTTC. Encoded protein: CASSSQRVAYEQYF.

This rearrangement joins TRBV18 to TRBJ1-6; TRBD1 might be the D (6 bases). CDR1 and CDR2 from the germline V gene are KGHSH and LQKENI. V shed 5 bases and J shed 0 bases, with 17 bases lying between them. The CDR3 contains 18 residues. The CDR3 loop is CASSRSGGPISYNSPLHF. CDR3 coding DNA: TGTGCCAGCTCAAGAAGTGGGGGCCCGATCTCCTATAATTCACCCCTCCACTTT.

The CDR3 DNA is TGTGCCTGGAGTCCCGGGCACAAAAAGGTATCGGATACGCAGTATTTT. This codes for CAWSPGHKKVSDTQYF. V gene TRBV30 combines with J gene TRBJ2-3; D not resolved. V lost 2 bases to trimming and J lost 6 bases, with 21 bases between them. CDR3 size: 16 residues. CDR1 and CDR2 (germline): GTSNPN, SVGIG (reference sequence).

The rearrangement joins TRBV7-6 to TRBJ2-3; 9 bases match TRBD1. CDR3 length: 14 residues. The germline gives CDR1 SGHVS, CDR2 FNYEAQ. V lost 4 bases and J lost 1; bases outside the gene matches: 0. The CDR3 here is CASSWTGGTDTQYF. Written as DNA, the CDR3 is TGTGCCAGCAGCTGGACAGGGGGCACAGATACGCAGTATTTT.

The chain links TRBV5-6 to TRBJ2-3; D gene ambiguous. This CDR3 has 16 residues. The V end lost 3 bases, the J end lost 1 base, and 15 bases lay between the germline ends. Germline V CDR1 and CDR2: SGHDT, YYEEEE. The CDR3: CASSSPTVVGTDTQYF. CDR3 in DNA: TGTGCCAGCAGCTCCCCGACGGTGGTTGGCACAGATACGCAGTATTTT.

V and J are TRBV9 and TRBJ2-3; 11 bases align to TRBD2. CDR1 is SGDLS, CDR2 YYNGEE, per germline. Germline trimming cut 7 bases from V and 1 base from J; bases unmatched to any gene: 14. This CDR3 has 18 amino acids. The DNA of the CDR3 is TGTGCCAGCCGGGACAAAGTTCTAGCGGGGGGTTGCACAGATACGCAGTATTTT. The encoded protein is CASRDKVLAGGCTDTQYF.

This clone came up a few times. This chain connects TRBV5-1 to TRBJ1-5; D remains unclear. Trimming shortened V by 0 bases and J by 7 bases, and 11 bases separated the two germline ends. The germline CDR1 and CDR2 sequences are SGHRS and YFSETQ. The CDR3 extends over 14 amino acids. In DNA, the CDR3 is TGCGCCAGCAGCTTGGAGGAGGGTATGCAGCCCCAGCATTTT. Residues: CASSLEEGMQPQHF.

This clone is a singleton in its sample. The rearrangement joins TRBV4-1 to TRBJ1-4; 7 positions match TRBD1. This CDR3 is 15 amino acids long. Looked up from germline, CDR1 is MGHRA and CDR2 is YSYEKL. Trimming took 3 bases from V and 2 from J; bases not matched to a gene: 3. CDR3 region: CASSQGGQTNEKLFF. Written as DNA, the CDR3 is TGCGCCAGCAGCCAGGGGGGACAGACTAATGAAAAACTGTTTTTT.